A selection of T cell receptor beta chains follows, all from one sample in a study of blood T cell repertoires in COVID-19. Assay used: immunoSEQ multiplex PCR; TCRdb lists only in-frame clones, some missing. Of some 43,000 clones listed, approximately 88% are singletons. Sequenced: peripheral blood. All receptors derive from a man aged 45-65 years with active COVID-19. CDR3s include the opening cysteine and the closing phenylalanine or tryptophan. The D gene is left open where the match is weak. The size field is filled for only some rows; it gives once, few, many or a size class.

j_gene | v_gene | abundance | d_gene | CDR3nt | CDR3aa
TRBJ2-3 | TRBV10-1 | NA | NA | TGCGCCAGCAGTGAGTCCTATTCTCCTCGCGATACGCAGTATTTT | CASSESYSPRDTQYF
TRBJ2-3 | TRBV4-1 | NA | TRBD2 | TGCGCCAGCAGCCGAGGTGGTAGCGGGGGGGCCGCAGATACGCAGTATTTT | CASSRGGSGGAADTQYF
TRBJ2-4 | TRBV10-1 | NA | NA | TGCGCCAGCAGTGAAACATTTGCCAAAAACATTCAGTACTTC | CASSETFAKNIQYF
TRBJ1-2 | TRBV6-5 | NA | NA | TGTGCCAGCAGTTATGGGGGCCCATATGGCTACACCTTC | CASSYGGPYGYTF
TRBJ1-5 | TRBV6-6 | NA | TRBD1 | TGTGCCAGCAGTCCAGGGGGAGGAGCAGGCAATCAGCCCCAGCATTTT | CASSPGGGAGNQPQHF
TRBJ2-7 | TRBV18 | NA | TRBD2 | TGTGCCAGCTCAATTGCGGGGGGGCCGAGCACCTACGAGCAGTACTTC | CASSIAGGPSTYEQYF
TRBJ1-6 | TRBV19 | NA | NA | TGTGCCAGTAGTATAGGGGGACATGTCGCTTCACCCCTCCACTTT | CASSIGGHVASPLHF
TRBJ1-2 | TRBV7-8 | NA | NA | TGTGCCAGCAGCTCCGAACCGGGGGGTGTCTACACCTTC | CASSSEPGGVYTF
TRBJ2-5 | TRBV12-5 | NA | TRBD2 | TGTGCTAGTGGTCTGGGACTAGCGGGGATCCAAGAGACCCAGTACTTC | CASGLGLAGIQETQYF
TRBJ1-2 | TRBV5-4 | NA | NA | TGTGCCAGCAGCCGCAGGGGCGACTATGGCTACACCTTC | CASSRRGDYGYTF
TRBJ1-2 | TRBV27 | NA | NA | TGTGCCAGCAGTCCCCTCCCTGTCAGGTTGGACTATGGCTACACCTTC | CASSPLPVRLDYGYTF
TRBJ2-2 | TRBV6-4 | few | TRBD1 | TGTGCCAGCAGCGGACAGGGGGCCACCGGGGAGCTGTTTTTT | CASSGQGATGELFF
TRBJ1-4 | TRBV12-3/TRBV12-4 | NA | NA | TGTGCCAGCAGGAAGAGAGAAAAACTGTTTTTT | CASRKREKLFF
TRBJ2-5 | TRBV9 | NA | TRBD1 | TGTGCCAGCAGCCTAACCACAGGGGCGGAGACCCAGTACTTC | CASSLTTGAETQYF
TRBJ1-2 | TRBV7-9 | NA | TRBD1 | TGTGCCAGCAGCAACGGGGGCGGACAGGGGGCCTACGGCTACACCTTC | CASSNGGGQGAYGYTF
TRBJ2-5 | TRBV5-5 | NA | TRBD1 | TGTGCCAGCAGCTTCGACAGGGGGAACCAAGAGACCCAGTACTTC | CASSFDRGNQETQYF
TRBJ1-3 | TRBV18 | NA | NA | TGTGCCAGCTCACCGCGTTGGAGCTCTGGAAACACCATATATTTT | CASSPRWSSGNTIYF
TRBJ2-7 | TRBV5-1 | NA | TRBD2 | TGCGCCAGCAGCTTGTGGGAGGGGTACGAGCAGTACTTC | CASSLWEGYEQYF
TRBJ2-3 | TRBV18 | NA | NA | TGTGCCAGCTCATCAGTTGGTACAGATACGCAGTATTTT | CASSSVGTDTQYF
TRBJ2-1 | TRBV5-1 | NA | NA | TGCGCCAGCAGCTTGGGGGGAGAAACCTACAATGAGCAGTTCTTC | CASSLGGETYNEQFF
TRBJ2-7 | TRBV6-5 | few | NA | TGTGCCAGCAGTTACTCGGGCAAGGGAGAGGAGCAGTACTTC | CASSYSGKGEEQYF
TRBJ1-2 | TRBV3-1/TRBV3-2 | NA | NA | TGTGCCAGCAGCCAAGGCCTACAGTCCAACTATGGCTACACCTTC | CASSQGLQSNYGYTF
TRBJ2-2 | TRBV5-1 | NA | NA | TGCGCCAGCAGCTTGGGGTCAGGAGGGGCGGAGCTGTTTTTT | CASSLGSGGAELFF